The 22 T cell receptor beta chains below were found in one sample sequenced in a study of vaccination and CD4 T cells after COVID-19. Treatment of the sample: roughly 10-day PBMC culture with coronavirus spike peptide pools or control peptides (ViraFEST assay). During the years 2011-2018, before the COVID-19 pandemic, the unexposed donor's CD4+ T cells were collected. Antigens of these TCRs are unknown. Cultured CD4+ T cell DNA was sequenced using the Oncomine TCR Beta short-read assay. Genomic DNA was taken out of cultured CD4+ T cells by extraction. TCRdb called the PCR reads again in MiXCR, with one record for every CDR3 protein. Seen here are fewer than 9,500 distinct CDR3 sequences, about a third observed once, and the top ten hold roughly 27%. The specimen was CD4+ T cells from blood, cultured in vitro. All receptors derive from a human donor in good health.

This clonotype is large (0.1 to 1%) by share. In DNA, the CDR3 is TGCAGTGCTAGGCGGGAGGGCCGCGGGCAGTATTTT. This codes for CSARREGRGQYF. This chain joins TRBV20-1 and TRBJ2-3; TRBD2 aligns across 9 bases. V shed 3 bases and J 11 bases; nucleotides not matched to a gene: 6. The CDR3 covers 12 residues. The V gene's germline CDR1 is DFQATT and CDR2 SNEGSKA (reference sequence).

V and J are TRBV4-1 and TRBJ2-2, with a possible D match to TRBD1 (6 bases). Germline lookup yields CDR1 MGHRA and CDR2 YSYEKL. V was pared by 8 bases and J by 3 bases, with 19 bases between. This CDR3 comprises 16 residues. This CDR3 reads CASGVFVAGDTGELFF. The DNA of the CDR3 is TGCGCCAGCGGGGTTTTCGTGGCAGGGGACACCGGGGAGCTGTTTTTT.

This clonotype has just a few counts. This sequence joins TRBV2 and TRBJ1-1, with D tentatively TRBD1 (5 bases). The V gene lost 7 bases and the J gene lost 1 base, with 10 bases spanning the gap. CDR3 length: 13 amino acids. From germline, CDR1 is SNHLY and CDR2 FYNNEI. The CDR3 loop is CASTSDTNTEAFF. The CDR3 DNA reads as TGTGCCAGCACCTCGGACACGAACACTGAAGCTTTCTTT.

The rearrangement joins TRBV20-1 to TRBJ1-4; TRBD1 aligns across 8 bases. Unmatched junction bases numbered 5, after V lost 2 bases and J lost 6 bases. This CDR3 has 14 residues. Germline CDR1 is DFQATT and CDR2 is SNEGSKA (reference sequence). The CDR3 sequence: CSARKGQGDEKLFF. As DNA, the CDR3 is TGCAGTGCTAGAAAAGGACAGGGTGATGAAAAACTGTTTTTT.

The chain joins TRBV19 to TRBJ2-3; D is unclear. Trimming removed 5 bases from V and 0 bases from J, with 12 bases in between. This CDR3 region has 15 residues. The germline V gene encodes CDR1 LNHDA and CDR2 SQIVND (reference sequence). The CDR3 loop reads CASSLTLTSTDTQYF. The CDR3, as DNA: TGTGCCAGTAGTTTGACCCTTACTAGCACAGATACGCAGTATTTT.

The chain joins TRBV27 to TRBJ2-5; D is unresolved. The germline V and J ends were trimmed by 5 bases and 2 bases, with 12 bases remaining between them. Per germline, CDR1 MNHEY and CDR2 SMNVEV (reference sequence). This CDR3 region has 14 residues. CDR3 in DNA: TGTGCCAGCAGTCAGCTTAATAGACAAGAGACCCAGTACTTC. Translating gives CASSQLNRQETQYF.

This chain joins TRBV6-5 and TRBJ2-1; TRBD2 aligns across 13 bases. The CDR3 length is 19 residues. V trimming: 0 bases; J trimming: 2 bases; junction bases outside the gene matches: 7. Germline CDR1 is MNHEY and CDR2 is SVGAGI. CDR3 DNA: TGTGCCAGCAGTTACTCGTATAAGGGGACTAGCGGGACCTACAATGAGCAGTTCTTC. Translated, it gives CASSYSYKGTSGTYNEQFF.

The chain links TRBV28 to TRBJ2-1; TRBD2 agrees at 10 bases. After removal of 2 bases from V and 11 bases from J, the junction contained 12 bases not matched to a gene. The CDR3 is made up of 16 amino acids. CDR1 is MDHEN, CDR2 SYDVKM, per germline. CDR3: CASSLRIAGGKVKQFF. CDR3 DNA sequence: TGTGCCAGCAGTTTACGGATAGCGGGAGGAAAGGTGAAGCAGTTCTTC.

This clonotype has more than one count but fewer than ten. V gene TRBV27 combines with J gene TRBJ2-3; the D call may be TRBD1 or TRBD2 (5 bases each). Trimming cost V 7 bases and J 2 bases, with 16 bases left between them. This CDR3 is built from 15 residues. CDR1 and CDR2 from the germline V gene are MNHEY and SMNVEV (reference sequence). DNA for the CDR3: TGTGCCAGCACCTTGACCGGGGCCCACACAGATACGCAGTATTTT. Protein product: CASTLTGAHTDTQYF.

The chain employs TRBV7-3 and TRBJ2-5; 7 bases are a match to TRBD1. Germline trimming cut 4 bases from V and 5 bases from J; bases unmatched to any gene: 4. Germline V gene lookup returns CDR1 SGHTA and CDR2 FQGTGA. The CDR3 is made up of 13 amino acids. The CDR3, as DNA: TGTGCCAGCAGCTCCGGACAGGATGAGACCCAGTACTTC. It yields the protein CASSSGQDETQYF. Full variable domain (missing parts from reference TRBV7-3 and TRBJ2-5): GAGVSQTPSNKVTEKGKYVELRCDPISGHTALYWYRQSLGQGPEFLIYFQGTGAADDSGLPNDRFFAVRPEGSVSTLKIQRTERGDSAVYLCASSSGQDETQYFGPGTRLLVL.

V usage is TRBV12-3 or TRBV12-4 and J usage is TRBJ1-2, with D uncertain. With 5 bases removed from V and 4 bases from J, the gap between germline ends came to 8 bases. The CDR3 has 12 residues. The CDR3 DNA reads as TGTGCCAGCAGTGTTACAACCTATGGCTACACCTTC. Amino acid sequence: CASSVTTYGYTF.

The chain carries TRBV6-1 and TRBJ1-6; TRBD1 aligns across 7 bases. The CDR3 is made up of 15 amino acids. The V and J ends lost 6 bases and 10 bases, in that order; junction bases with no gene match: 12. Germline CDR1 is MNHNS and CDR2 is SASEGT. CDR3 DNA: TGTGCCAGCAGGGATCGGACAGGATGGGGATCACCCCTCCACTTT. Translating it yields CASRDRTGWGSPLHF.

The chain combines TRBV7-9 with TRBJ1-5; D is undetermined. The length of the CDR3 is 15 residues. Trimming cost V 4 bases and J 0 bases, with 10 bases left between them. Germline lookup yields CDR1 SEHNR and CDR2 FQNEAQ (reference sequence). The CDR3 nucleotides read TGTGCCAGCAGCTATGCTTCCGGTAGCAATCAGCCCCAGCATTTT. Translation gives CASSYASGSNQPQHF. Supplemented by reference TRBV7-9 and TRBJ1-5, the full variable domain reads DTGVSQNPRHKITKRGQNVTFRCDPISEHNRLYWYRQTLGQGPEFLTYFQNEAQLEKSRLLSDRFSAERPKGSFSTLEIQRTEQGDSAMYLCASSYASGSNQPQHFGDGTRLSIL.

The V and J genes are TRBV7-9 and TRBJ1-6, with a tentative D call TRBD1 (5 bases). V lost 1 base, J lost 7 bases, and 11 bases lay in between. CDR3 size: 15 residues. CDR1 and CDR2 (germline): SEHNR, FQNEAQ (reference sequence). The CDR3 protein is CASSLGGRANSPLHF. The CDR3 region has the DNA TGTGCCAGCAGCTTAGGGGGCAGGGCCAATTCACCCCTCCACTTT.

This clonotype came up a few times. CDR3 region: CSAQPRVDNSPLHF. As DNA, the CDR3 is TGCAGTGCCCAACCACGGGTAGATAATTCACCCCTCCACTTT. The chain combines TRBV20-1 with TRBJ1-6; D gene unclear. The CDR3 is 14 residues long. V was shortened by 6 bases and J by 5 bases, with 14 bases between the two germline ends. Germline-derived CDR1 and CDR2 are DFQATT and SNEGSKA (reference sequence).

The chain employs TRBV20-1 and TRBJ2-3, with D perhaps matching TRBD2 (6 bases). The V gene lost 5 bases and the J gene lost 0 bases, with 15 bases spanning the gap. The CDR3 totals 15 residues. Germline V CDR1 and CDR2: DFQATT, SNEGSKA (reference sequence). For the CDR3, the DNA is TGCAGTGCTCCTCCTAGCGACATTAGCACAGATACGCAGTATTTT. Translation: CSAPPSDISTDTQYF.

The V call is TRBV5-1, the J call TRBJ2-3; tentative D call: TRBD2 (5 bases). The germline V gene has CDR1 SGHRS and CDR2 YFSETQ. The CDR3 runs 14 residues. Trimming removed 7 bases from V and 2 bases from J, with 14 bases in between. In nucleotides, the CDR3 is TGCGCCAGCCGTGACCCCGGGGTCACAGATACGCAGTATTTT. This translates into CASRDPGVTDTQYF.

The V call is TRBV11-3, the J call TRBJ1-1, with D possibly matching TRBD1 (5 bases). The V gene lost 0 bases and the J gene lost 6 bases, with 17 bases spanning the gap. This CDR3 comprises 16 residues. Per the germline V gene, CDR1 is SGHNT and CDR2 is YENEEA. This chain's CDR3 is CASSLDGRGGSAEAFF. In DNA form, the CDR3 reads TGTGCCAGCAGCTTAGATGGGCGGGGGGGGTCCGCTGAAGCTTTCTTT.

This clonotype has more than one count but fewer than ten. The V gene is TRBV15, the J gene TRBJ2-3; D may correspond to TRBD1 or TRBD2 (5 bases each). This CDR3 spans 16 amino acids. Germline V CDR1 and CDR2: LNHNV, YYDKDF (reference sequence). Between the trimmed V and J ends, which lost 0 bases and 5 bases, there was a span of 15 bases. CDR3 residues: CATSREGRRTLDTQYF. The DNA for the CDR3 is TGTGCCACCAGCAGAGAGGGACGCAGGACGTTAGATACGCAGTATTTT. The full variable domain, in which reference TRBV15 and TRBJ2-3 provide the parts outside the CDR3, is DAMVIQNPRYQVTQFGKPVTLSCSQTLNHNVMYWYQQKSSQAPKLLFHYYDKDFNNEADTPDNFQSRRPNTSFCFLDIRSPGLGDTAMYLCATSREGRRTLDTQYFGPGTRLTVL.

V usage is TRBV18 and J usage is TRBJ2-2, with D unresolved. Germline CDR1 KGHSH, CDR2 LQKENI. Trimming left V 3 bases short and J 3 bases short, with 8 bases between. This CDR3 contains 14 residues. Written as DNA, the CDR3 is TGTGCCAGCTCACCCCATGGTGACACCGGGGAGCTGTTTTTT. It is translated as CASSPHGDTGELFF.

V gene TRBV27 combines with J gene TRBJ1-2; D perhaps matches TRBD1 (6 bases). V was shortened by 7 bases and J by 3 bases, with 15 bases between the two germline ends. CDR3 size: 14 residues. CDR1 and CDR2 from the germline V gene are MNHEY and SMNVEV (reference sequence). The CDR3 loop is CASKWGGADYGYTF. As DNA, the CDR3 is TGTGCCAGCAAGTGGGGGGGCGCTGACTATGGCTACACCTTC.

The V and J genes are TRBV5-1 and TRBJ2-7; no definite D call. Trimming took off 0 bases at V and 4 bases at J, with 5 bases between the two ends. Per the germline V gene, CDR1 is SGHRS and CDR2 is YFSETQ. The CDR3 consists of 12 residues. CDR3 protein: CASSLGDYEQYF. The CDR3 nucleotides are TGCGCCAGCAGCTTGGGGGATTACGAGCAGTACTTC. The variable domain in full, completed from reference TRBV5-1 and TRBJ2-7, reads KAGVTQTPRYLIKTRGQQVTLSCSPISGHRSVSWYQQTPGQGLQFLFEYFSETQRNKGNFPGRFSGRQFSNSRSEMNVSTLELGDSALYLCASSLGDYEQYFGPGTRLTVT.